This T cell receptor (beta chain) is drawn from a study of cytomegalovirus exposure and HLA in healthy donors. PCR involved 60 Vbeta and 13 Jbeta primers. Assay: immunoSEQ multiplex PCR; the TCRdb copy retains only in-frame clones and omits some. In the table there are about 260,000 clones, roughly two thirds of which are singletons. In germline, CDR1 is MGHDK, CDR2 SYGVNS. V was shortened by 1 base and J by 4 bases, with 4 bases between the two germline ends. The CDR3 length is 12 residues. Sequencing was performed on PBMCs. The chain links TRBV25-1 to TRBJ2-5, with D uncertain. The receptor was isolated from a female donor in good health and CMV-seronegative. The CDR3 loop is CASSELRETQYF. In DNA form, the CDR3 reads TGTGCCAGCAGTGAATTGCGAGAGACCCAGTACTTC. The variable domain in full, completed from reference TRBV25-1 and TRBJ2-5, reads EADIYQTPRYLVIGTGKKITLECSQTMGHDKMYWYQQDPGMELHLIHYSYGVNSTEKGDLSSESTVSRIRTEHFPLTLESARPSHTSQYLCASSELRETQYFGPGTRLLVL.